This T cell receptor (beta chain) was profiled in a study of blood T cell repertoires in COVID-19. Per the authors' pipeline: Reference gene primers were amplified, and this amplification served to estimate nucleated cell counts. Profiled with immunoSEQ multiplex PCR; TCRdb holds only in-frame clones, not every one. For V, J and clone size, that table is used; D and trimming come from the DNA. The sample shows 150,000 to 200,000 clones, roughly 80% of them seen only once. V dropped 4 bases and J dropped 3 bases, with 10 bases sitting between them. Germline assignment: CDR1 SNHLY and CDR2 FYNNEI. This CDR3 has 14 residues.

Material: peripheral blood. The sequence was obtained from an older man with acute or convalescent COVID-19. The V gene is TRBV2, the J gene TRBJ2-1; D may be TRBD1 (6 bases). The CDR3 nucleotides are TGTGCCAGCAGTGCGGACAGAATCTACAATGAGCAGTTCTTC. Protein sequence: CASSADRIYNEQFF.